This TCR beta chain stems from a study of blood T cells in healthy people across ages. Germline V gene data show CDR1 as SQVTM and CDR2 as ANQGSEA. The CDR3 loop spans 16 amino acids. V was pared by 1 base and J by 5 bases, with 11 bases of the junction left unmatched. This clonotype was detected only a few times. Together with a sample-barcoded 5' primer, a J-beta primer mix was included in a second PCR lasting about 6 to 12 cycles. TCRdb re-called the 5' RACE reads through MiXCR, storing one row per CDR3 protein. This table has about 290,000 distinct CDR3 sequences, around 30% appearing once. The chain combines TRBV29-1 with TRBJ2-5; 9 nucleotides align to TRBD2. Sequenced: blood. The sequence was collected from a woman aged 70-85 years in good health. CDR3: CSVEGNSGSPWETQYF. The CDR3, as DNA: TGCAGCGTTGAAGGAAATAGCGGGAGCCCTTGGGAGACCCAGTACTTC.